Below, one T cell receptor beta chain is given with its context. The data were taken from a study of cytomegalovirus exposure and HLA in healthy donors. The PCR made use of 60 Vbeta and 13 Jbeta primers. TCRdb's table, derived via immunoSEQ multiplex PCR, lists solely in-frame clones and lacks some. The table records 90,000 to 130,000 clones, roughly 68% of them present only once. The sample consisted of PBMCs. This sequence originates from a woman in her twenties or thirties in good health and CMV-seronegative.

Written as DNA, the CDR3 is TGTGCCAGCAGCACTACCGAAACTAATCAGCCCCAGCATTTT. Amino acids: CASSTTETNQPQHF. J is TRBJ1-5 and V is TRBV7-6; D is uncertain. CDR3 length equals 14 residues. The ends were cut back, 5 bases at V and 4 bases at J, with 12 bases in the middle. Germline V gene data show CDR1 as SGHVS and CDR2 as FNYEAQ.